These 14 T cell receptor beta chains were all obtained from the same sample, sequenced in a study of identical twins. TCRdb recomputed calls from the 5' RACE reads with MiXCR, one row per CDR3 protein. The sample records hundreds of thousands of distinct CDR3 sequences, roughly 18% being singletons. The same sample was also used in a study of T cells expressing NK-cell markers.

Input material: PBMCs. All receptors derive from a woman under 30 in good health.

The chain employs TRBV20-1 and TRBJ2-1, with a weak D call TRBD2 (5 bases). Trimming removed 1 base at V and 5 bases at J, with 12 bases between. CDR3 length: 14 amino acids. CDR1 is DFQATT, CDR2 SNEGSKA, per germline (reference sequence). The CDR3 DNA reads as TGCAGTGCTAGAGTTCTTACGGGGAACAATGAGCAGTTCTTC. Amino acid sequence: CSARVLTGNNEQFF.

In this sample, this clonotype turned up a few times. The chain couples TRBV6-6 to TRBJ1-2, with a tentative D call TRBD1 (5 bases). Germline V gene lookup returns CDR1 MNHNY and CDR2 SVGAGI (reference sequence). Deletions cut 7 bases from V and 5 bases from J, with 14 bases between. The CDR3 has 13 amino acids. The CDR3 DNA follows: TGTGCCAGCATCCAGACAGTCGTATATGGCTACACCTTC. Translating it yields CASIQTVVYGYTF.

The chain uses TRBV29-1 and TRBJ2-3, with D perhaps TRBD1 (6 bases). Germline V lookup: CDR1 SQVTM, CDR2 ANQGSEA. V dropped 0 bases and J dropped 6 bases, with 16 bases sitting between them. CDR3 length: 15 amino acids. The CDR3 coding sequence is TGCAGCGTTGAAGATTCAGGGGCCCTATGGGATACGCAGTATTTT. This codes for CSVEDSGALWDTQYF.

This rearrangement joins TRBV20-1 to TRBJ2-2, with D possibly being TRBD2 (5 bases). Germline loops: CDR1 DFQATT, CDR2 SNEGSKA (reference sequence). This CDR3 comprises 17 residues. V dropped 7 bases and J dropped 0 bases, with 21 bases sitting between them. The CDR3 bases are TGCAGTGTCACTGCGAGGGCTTTCGGGACGAACACCGGGGAGCTGTTTTTT. As protein: CSVTARAFGTNTGELFF.

CDR3 sequence (DNA): TGCAGCATAACAAAAGTGACAGGGGCCGGGAGACATGGCTACACCTTC. Translation gives CSITKVTGAGRHGYTF. This sequence joins TRBV29-1 and TRBJ1-2; 8 bases map to TRBD1. Germline assignment: CDR1 SQVTM and CDR2 ANQGSEA. Trimming removed 8 bases from V and 6 bases from J; junction bases left unmatched: 20. The CDR3 loop spans 16 amino acids.

This clonotype was counted between two and nine times. This rearrangement joins TRBV12-3 or TRBV12-4 to TRBJ2-1, with a weak D call TRBD2 (6 bases). The CDR3 spans 14 residues. V lost 6 bases and J 5 bases, leaving 14 bases between the germline ends. This chain's CDR3 is CASREGGAHNEQFF. In DNA, the CDR3 is TGTGCCAGCAGGGAGGGCGGGGCCCACAATGAGCAGTTCTTC.

This clonotype was recorded at least ten times. The rearrangement joins TRBV6-6 to TRBJ1-5; D ambiguous. The germline gives CDR1 MNHNY, CDR2 SVGAGI (reference sequence). The CDR3 extends over 13 amino acids. V lost 6 bases and J lost 7, with 13 bases in between. CDR3 sequence reads: CASSYLREQPQHF. The CDR3 bases are TGTGCCAGCAGCTACCTGCGGGAGCAGCCCCAGCATTTT.

This clonotype was seen a few times. V and J are TRBV14 and TRBJ2-1; D is undetermined. V lost 3 bases and J lost 0, with 12 bases in between. This CDR3 has 16 amino acids. Germline CDR1 and CDR2: SGHDN and FVKESK. CDR3 DNA sequence: TGTGCCAGCAGCCATAGACCTGGATTCTCCTACAATGAGCAGTTCTTC. The encoded protein is CASSHRPGFSYNEQFF.

This clonotype was picked up a small number of times. The chain employs TRBV20-1 and TRBJ2-5; a weak D match, TRBD1 (6 bases). This CDR3 has 15 amino acids. Germline-derived CDR1 and CDR2 are DFQATT and SNEGSKA (reference sequence). V was clipped by 5 bases and J by 5 bases, with 21 bases between them. CDR3 sequence: CSAPRSRGKRETQYF. For the CDR3, the DNA is TGCAGTGCTCCCAGATCTAGGGGGAAAAGGGAGACCCAGTACTTC.

This chain joins TRBV4-1 and TRBJ2-1, with 7 positions matching TRBD2. CDR1 MGHRA and CDR2 YSYEKL come from the germline V gene. The ends lost 3 bases at V and 3 bases at J; junction bases unmatched: 20. The CDR3 runs 20 residues. The CDR3 region is CASSQATRSRSSGRYNEQFF. The CDR3 bases are TGCGCCAGCAGCCAGGCAACACGCTCTAGATCTAGCGGCCGCTACAATGAGCAGTTCTTC.

The chain combines TRBV3-1 with TRBJ1-2, with D unclear. Trimming took off 1 base at V and 6 bases at J, with 12 bases between the two ends. CDR1 LGHDT and CDR2 YNNKEL come from the germline V gene (reference sequence). The CDR3 totals 14 residues. CDR3 loop: CASSQVDKSHGYTF. The CDR3 DNA is TGTGCCAGCAGCCAAGTTGACAAGTCACATGGCTACACCTTC.

This clonotype was picked up a small number of times. V usage is TRBV12-3 or TRBV12-4 and J usage is TRBJ2-7; 9 bases are shared with TRBD1. The ends lost 8 bases at V and 4 bases at J; junction bases unmatched: 9. The CDR3 covers 14 residues. The DNA for the CDR3 is TGTGCCAGCGGGGATCGGGACAGGGCGTACGAGCAGTACTTC. Amino acid sequence: CASGDRDRAYEQYF.

This clonotype was observed a handful of times. The V call is TRBV27, the J call TRBJ2-7; 9 nucleotides match TRBD1. The germline gives CDR1 MNHEY, CDR2 SMNVEV (reference sequence). V was clipped by 6 bases and J by 5 bases; unmatched bases: 8. The CDR3 length is 14 residues. DNA for the CDR3: TGTGCCAGCAGCACCGGGACAGGGTCAAACGAGCAGTACTTC. The encoded protein is CASSTGTGSNEQYF.

V gene TRBV6-1 combines with J gene TRBJ1-5, with D perhaps matching TRBD1 (5 bases). V lost 7 bases and J lost 6, with 22 bases in between. The CDR3 loop spans 16 amino acids. From germline, CDR1 is MNHNS and CDR2 SASEGT. The CDR3 DNA follows: TGTGCCAGCACCCTAGGGGATGAGCAGGGCAGTCAGCCCCAGCATTTT. This sequence encodes CASTLGDEQGSQPQHF.